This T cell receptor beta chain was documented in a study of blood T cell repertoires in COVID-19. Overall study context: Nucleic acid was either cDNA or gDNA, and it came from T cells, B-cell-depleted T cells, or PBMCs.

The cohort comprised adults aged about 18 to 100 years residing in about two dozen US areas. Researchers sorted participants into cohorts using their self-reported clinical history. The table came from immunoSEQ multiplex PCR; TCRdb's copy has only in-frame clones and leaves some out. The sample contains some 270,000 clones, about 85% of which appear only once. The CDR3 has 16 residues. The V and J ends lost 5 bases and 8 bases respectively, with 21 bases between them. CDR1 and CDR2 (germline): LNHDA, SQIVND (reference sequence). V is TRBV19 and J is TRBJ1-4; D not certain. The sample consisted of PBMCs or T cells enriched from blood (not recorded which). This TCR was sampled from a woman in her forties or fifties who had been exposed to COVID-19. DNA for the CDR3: TGTGCCAGTAGTCCGCCGGGAAAAAACCTTTGGGAAAAACTGTTTTTT. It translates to CASSPPGKNLWEKLFF.